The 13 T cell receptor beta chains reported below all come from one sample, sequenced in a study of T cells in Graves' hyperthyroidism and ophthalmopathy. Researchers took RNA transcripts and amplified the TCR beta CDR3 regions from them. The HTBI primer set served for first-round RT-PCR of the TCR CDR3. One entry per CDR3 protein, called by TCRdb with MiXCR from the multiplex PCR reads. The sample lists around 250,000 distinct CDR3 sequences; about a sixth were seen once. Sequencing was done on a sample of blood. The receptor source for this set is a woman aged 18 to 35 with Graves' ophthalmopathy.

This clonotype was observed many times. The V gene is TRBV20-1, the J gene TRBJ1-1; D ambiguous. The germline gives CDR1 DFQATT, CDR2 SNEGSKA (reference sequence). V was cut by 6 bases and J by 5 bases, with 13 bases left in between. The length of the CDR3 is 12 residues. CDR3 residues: CSATARITEAFF. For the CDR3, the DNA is TGCAGTGCAACGGCCCGTATTACTGAAGCTTTCTTT.

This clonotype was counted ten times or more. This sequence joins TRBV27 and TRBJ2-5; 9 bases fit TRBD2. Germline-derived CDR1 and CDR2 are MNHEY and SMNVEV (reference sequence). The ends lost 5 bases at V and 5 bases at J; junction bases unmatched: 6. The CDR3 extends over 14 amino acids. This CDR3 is CASSPLAGEETQYF. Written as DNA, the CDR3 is TGTGCCAGCAGTCCCTTAGCGGGAGAGGAGACCCAGTACTTC.

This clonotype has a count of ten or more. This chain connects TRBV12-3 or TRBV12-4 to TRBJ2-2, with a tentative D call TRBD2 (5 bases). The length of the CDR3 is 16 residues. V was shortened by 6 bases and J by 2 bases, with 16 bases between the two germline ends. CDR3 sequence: CASSNKDLSNTGELFF. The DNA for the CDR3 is TGTGCCAGCAGCAATAAGGACTTATCAAACACCGGGGAGCTGTTTTTT.

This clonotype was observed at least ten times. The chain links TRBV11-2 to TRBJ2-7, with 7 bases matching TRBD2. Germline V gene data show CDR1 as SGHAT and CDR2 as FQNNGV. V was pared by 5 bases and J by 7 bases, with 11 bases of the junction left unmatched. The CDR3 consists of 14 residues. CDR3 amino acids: CASSPGWLAEEQYF. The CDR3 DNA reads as TGTGCCAGCAGCCCAGGGTGGCTAGCGGAAGAGCAGTACTTC. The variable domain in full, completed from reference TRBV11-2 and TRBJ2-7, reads EAGVAQSPRYKIIEKRQSVAFWCNPISGHATLYWYQQILGQGPKLLIQFQNNGVVDDSQLPKDRFSAERLKGVDSTLKIQPAKLEDSAVYLCASSPGWLAEEQYFGPGTRLTVT.

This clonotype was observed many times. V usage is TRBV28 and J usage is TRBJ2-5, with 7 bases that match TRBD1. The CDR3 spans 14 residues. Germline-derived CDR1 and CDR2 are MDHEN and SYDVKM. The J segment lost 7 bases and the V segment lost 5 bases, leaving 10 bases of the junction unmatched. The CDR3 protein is CASSKRQGGMTQYF. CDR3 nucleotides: TGTGCCAGCAGTAAACGACAGGGTGGTATGACCCAGTACTTC.

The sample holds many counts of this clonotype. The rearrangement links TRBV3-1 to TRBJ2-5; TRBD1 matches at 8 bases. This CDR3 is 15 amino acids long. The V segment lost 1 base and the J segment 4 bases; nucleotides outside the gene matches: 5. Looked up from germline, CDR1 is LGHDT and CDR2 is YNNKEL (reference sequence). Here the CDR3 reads CASSQVMTGVETQYF. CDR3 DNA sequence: TGTGCCAGCAGCCAAGTAATGACAGGGGTAGAGACCCAGTACTTC.

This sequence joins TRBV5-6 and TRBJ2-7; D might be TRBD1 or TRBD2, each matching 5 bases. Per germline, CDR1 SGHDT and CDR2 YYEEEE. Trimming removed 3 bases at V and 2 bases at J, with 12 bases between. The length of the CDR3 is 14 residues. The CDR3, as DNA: TGTGCCAGCAGCTCACCCGGGGCCCCCTACGAGCAGTACTTC. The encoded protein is CASSSPGAPYEQYF.

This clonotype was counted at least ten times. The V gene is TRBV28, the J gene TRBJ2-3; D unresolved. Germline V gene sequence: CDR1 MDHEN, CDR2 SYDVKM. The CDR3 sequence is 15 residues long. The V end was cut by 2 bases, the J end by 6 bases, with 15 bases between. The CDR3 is CASSLTFLQLDTQYF. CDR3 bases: TGTGCCAGCAGTTTAACATTTTTACAATTGGATACGCAGTATTTT.

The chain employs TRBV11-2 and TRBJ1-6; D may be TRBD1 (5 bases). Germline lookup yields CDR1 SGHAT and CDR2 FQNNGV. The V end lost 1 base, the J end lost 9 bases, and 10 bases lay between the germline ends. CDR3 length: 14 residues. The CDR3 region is CASSLARGGSPLHF. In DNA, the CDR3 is TGTGCCAGCAGCTTAGCACGGGGGGGTTCACCCCTCCACTTT.

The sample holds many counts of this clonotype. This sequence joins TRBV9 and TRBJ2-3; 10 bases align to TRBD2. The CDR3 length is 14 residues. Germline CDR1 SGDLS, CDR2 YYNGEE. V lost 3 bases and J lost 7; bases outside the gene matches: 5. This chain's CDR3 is CASSAAGLANTQYF. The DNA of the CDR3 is TGTGCCAGCAGCGCAGCGGGACTAGCGAATACGCAGTATTTT.

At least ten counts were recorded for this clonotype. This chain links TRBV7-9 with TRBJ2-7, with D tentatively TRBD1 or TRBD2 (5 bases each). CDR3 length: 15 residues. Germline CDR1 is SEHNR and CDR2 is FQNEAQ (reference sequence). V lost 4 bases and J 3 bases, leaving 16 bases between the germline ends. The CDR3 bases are TGTGCCAGCAGCTACGACTTAGGGACCCTCTACGAGCAGTACTTC. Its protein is CASSYDLGTLYEQYF. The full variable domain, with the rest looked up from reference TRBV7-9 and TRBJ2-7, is DTGVSQNPRHKITKRGQNVTFRCDPISEHNRLYWYRQTLGQGPEFLTYFQNEAQLEKSRLLSDRFSAERPKGSFSTLEIQRTEQGDSAMYLCASSYDLGTLYEQYFGPGTRLTVT.

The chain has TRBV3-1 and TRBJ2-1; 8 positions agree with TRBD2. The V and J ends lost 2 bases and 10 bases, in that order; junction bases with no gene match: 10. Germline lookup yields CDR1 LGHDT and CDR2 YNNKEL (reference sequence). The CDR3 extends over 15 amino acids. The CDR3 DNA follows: TGTGCCAGCAGCCAACAAGCGGGAGCCATGGGGGAGCAGTTCTTC. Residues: CASSQQAGAMGEQFF.

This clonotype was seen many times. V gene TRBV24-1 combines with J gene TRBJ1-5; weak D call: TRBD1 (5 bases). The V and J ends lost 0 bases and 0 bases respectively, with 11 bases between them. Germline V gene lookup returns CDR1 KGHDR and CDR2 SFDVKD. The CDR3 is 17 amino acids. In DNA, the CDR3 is TGTGCCACCAGTGATTTGCCCCGGGACGGTAGCAATCAGCCCCAGCATTTT. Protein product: CATSDLPRDGSNQPQHF.